This TCR beta chain was recorded in a study of beta chain features in type 1 diabetes. General study findings and limits: It was not settled here whether HLA type affects TCRB rearrangement.

The authors reverse transcribed all of the isolated RNA, so sequencing captured expressed TCRB transcripts. TCRdb keeps only in-frame clones here, not all; method: immunoSEQ multiplex PCR. The sample carries 850,000 to 900,000 clones, 15% to 20% recorded once. Looked up from germline, CDR1 is ENHRY and CDR2 is SYGVKD. The V gene lost 0 bases and the J gene lost 2 bases, with 11 bases spanning the gap. The CDR3 contains 15 residues. The table lists this clone with a few counts. Its antigen is not identified. The sequence derives from a woman aged 18-30 years in good health. Sequencing was performed on naive CD4+ T cells from blood. This sequence joins TRBV10-3 and TRBJ2-7, with D perhaps being TRBD1 or TRBD2 (5 bases each). The CDR3 nucleotides are TGTGCCATCAGTGAGTCAAGGGGAGTACCCTACGAGCAGTACTTC. This codes for CAISESRGVPYEQYF.